This is a list of T cell receptor beta chains from one sample in a study of shared clonotypes between healthy human individuals. Only in-frame clones appear in the TCRdb table, and some are missing; sequencing was by immunoSEQ multiplex PCR. Seen here are about 1.4 million clones, roughly 96% observed once, and the top ten hold roughly 1.2%. What was sequenced was naive CD4+ T cells sorted from blood. The receptors here all came from a man aged 25-40 years in good health. Each CDR3 is given with its conserved first and last residue. The D gene is left open where the match is weak. A row's size may be missing; if present it is once, few, many or a size class.

D gene	clone size	V gene	J gene	CDR3 protein	CDR3 DNA
NA	NA	TRBV4-3	TRBJ2-7	CASSQDRLSGEHEQYF	TGCGCCAGCAGCCAAGATCGATTGTCAGGGGAACACGAGCAGTACTTC
NA	NA	TRBV10-1	TRBJ2-7	CASRVRDTYPYEQYF	TGCGCCAGTAGGGTGAGGGACACTTATCCCTACGAGCAGTACTTC
TRBD1	NA	TRBV7-9	TRBJ2-2	CASSLLGQGNTGELFF	TGTGCCAGCAGCTTATTGGGACAGGGTAACACCGGGGAGCTGTTTTTT
TRBD1	once	TRBV12-5	TRBJ2-1	CASGLDPGTGGYNEQFF	TGTGCTAGTGGTTTGGACCCCGGGACAGGGGGTTACAATGAGCAGTTCTTC
NA	NA	TRBV20-1	TRBJ1-2	CSARVAVGYTF	TGCAGTGCTAGAGTGGCGGTTGGCTACACCTTC
NA	NA	TRBV10-1	TRBJ1-2	CASSESGMGYGYTF	TGCGCCAGCAGTGAGTCCGGAATGGGCTATGGCTACACCTTC
NA	NA	TRBV4-1	TRBJ2-3	CASSQTSWQDTQYF	TGCGCCAGCAGCCAAACGTCCTGGCAGGATACGCAGTATTTT
NA	NA	TRBV5-4	TRBJ2-7	CASSLAQGKYEQYF	TGTGCCAGCAGCTTGGCGCAGGGGAAATACGAGCAGTACTTC
NA	NA	TRBV21-1	TRBJ2-1	CASRGGAPRYYNEQFF	TGTGCCAGCAGGGGAGGGGCCCCCCGATACTACAATGAGCAGTTCTTC
NA	NA	TRBV18	TRBJ2-3	CASSPLVGEATDTQYF	TGTGCCAGCTCACCACTCGTTGGTGAAGCCACAGATACGCAGTATTTT
TRBD1	NA	TRBV10-1	TRBJ2-7	CASSRDRAGYEQYF	TGCGCCAGCAGTAGGGACAGGGCCGGGTACGAGCAGTACTTC
TRBD2	NA	TRBV6-6	TRBJ2-7	CASSTTSGFSIKEQYF	TGTGCCAGCAGTACCACTAGCGGGTTTAGTATTAAGGAGCAGTACTTC
TRBD1	NA	TRBV18	TRBJ2-5	CASSPTGGGETQYF	TGTGCCAGCTCACCAACAGGGGGTGGAGAGACCCAGTACTTC